The rows below give T cell receptor beta chains drawn from one sample of a study of beta chain features in type 1 diabetes. Clones were read by immunoSEQ multiplex PCR, and TCRdb kept only the in-frame ones, dropping some. The table records 500,000 to 700,000 clones, 15% to 18% of them present only once. Sequencing was done on a sample of naive CD4+ T cells from blood. The receptor set was obtained from a man aged 18-30 years in good health. Each CDR3 is given with its conserved first and last residue. Fields, in order: V gene, D gene, J gene, clone size, CDR3 protein, CDR3 DNA. The D gene is left open where the match is weak. Part of the rows lack a size; the others show once, few, many or a class for expanded clones.

V: TRBV9; D: TRBD2; J: TRBJ2-7; size: NA; CDR3: CASSPQLAGAYEQYF; DNA: TGTGCCAGCAGCCCCCAATTAGCGGGAGCTTACGAGCAGTACTTC
V: TRBV7-2; D: NA; J: TRBJ1-4; size: NA; CDR3: CASSFGRGWEKLFF; DNA: TGTGCCAGCAGCTTTGGGAGGGGATGGGAAAAACTGTTTTTT
V: TRBV7-8; D: NA; J: TRBJ2-7; size: NA; CDR3: CASSLGGTEEQYF; DNA: TGTGCCAGCAGCTTAGGAGGGACGGAGGAGCAGTACTTC
V: TRBV14; D: NA; J: TRBJ1-1; size: NA; CDR3: CASSQGAKAFF; DNA: TGTGCCAGCAGCCAGGGGGCTAAGGCTTTCTTT
V: TRBV7-9; D: NA; J: TRBJ1-1; size: few; CDR3: CASSSPGGAFF; DNA: TGTGCCAGCAGCTCCCCTGGGGGAGCTTTCTTT
V: TRBV7-2; D: TRBD1; J: TRBJ2-1; size: few; CDR3: CASSFKTGVSSYNEQFF; DNA: TGTGCCAGCAGCTTCAAGACAGGGGTGAGCTCCTACAATGAGCAGTTCTTC
V: TRBV27; D: NA; J: TRBJ2-3; size: few; CDR3: CASTSWGTDTQYF; DNA: TGTGCCAGCACCTCATGGGGCACAGATACGCAGTATTTT
V: TRBV6-5; D: TRBD1; J: TRBJ2-7; size: NA; CDR3: CASSYWDRTYEQYF; DNA: TGTGCCAGCAGTTATTGGGACAGGACATACGAGCAGTACTTC
V: TRBV19; D: NA; J: TRBJ2-2; size: NA; CDR3: CASITQGTMGTGELFF; DNA: TGTGCCAGTATTACACAGGGTACTATGGGCACCGGGGAGCTGTTTTTT
V: TRBV4-3; D: NA; J: TRBJ1-3; size: few; CDR3: CASSQEGRSLGNTIYF; DNA: TGCGCCAGCAGCCAAGAGGGCAGGAGCCTTGGAAACACCATATATTTT